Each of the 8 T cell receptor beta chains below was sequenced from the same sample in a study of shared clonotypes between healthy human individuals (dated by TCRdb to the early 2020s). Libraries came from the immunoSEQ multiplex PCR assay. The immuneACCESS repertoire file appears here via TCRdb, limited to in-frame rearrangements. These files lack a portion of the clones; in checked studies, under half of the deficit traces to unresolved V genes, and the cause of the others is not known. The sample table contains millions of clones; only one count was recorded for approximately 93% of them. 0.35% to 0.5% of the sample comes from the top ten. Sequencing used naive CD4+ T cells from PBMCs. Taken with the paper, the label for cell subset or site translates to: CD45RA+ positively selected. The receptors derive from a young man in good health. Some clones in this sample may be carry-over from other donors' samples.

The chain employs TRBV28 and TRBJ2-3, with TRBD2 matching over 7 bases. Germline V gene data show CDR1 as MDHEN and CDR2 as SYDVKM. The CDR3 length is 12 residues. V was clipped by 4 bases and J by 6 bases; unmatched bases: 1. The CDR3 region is CASSSGRDTQYF. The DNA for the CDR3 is TGTGCCAGCAGTTCCGGGAGGGATACGCAGTATTTT.

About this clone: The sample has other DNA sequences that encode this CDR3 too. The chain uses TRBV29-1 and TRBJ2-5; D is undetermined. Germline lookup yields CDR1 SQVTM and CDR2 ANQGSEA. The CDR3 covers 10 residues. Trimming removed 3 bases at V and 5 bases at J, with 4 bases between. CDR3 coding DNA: TGCAGCGTTGAGGTCGAGACCCAGTACTTC. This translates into CSVEVETQYF. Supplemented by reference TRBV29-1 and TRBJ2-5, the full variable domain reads SAVISQKPSRDICQRGTSLTIQCQVDSQVTMMFWYRQQPGQSLTLIATANQGSEATYESGFVIDKFPISRPNLTFSTLTVSNMSPEDSSIYLCSVEVETQYFGPGTRLLVL.

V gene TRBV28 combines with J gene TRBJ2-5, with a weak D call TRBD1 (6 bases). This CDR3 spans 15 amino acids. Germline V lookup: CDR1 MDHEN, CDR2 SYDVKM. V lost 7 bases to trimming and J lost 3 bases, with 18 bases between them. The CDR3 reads CASTPPGVGKETQYF. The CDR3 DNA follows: TGTGCCAGCACGCCCCCAGGGGTAGGAAAAGAGACCCAGTACTTC.

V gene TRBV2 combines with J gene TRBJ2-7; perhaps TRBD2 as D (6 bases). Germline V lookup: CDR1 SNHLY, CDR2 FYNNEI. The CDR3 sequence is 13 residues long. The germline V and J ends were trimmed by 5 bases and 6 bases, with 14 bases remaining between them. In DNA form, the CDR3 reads TGTGCCAGCAGTTCTAGCGAGGAAGGCGAGCAGTACTTC. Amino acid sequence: CASSSSEEGEQYF.

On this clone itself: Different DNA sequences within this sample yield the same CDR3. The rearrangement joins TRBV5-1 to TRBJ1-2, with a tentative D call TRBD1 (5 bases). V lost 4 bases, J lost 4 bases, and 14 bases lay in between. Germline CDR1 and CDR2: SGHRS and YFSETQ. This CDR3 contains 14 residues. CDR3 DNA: TGCGCCAGCAGCCCCCGGCAGGGTGGCTATGGCTACACCTTC. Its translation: CASSPRQGGYGYTF.

The DNA of the CDR3 is TGTGCCAGCAGCGTAGAAGGAGGGTTCTATGGCTACACCTTC. It encodes CASSVEGGFYGYTF. The chain links TRBV9 to TRBJ1-2, with D unclear. Trimming cost V 0 bases and J 4 bases, with 10 bases left between them. There are 14 residues in the CDR3. The germline CDR1 and CDR2 sequences are SGDLS and YYNGEE.

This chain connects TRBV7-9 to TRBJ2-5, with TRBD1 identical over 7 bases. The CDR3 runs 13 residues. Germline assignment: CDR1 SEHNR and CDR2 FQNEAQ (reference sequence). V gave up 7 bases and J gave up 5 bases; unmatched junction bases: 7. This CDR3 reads CASTLTGPETQYF. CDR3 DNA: TGTGCCAGCACCTTGACAGGGCCCGAGACCCAGTACTTC. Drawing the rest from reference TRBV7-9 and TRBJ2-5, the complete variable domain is DTGVSQNPRHKITKRGQNVTFRCDPISEHNRLYWYRQTLGQGPEFLTYFQNEAQLEKSRLLSDRFSAERPKGSFSTLEIQRTEQGDSAMYLCASTLTGPETQYFGPGTRLLVL.

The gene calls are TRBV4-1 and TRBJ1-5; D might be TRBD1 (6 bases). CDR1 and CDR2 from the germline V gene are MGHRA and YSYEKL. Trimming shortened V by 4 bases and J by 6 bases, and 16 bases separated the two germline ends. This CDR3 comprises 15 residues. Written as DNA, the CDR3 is TGCGCCAGCAGCCTCCTAACGGGGGGCCCTCAGCCCCAGCATTTT. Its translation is CASSLLTGGPQPQHF.